The T cell receptor (beta chain) described here comes from a study of T cell responses to AZD1222 COVID-19 vaccine. Findings and caveats of the study: CD4 TCRs covered the whole spike, strongest at regions 160-218 and 743-854. The study found Spike-specific TCR breadth and depth rose after two AZD1222 doses. A reported finding is that nearly half of spike-specific TCRs target unmutated variant regions.

Here immunoSEQ multiplex PCR was the method, and the copy in TCRdb shows in-frame clones only, minus some. The sample shows approximately 110,000 clones, over 85% of them seen only once. A remark on this clone: The antigen remains undetermined.

Germline CDR1 and CDR2: SGHAT and FQNNGV. J lost 8 bases, V lost 8 bases, and 6 bases had no gene match. The CDR3 has 14 amino acids. V gene TRBV11-2 combines with J gene TRBJ2-2; 12 bases fit TRBD2. The specimen comprised peripheral blood, sampled on day 0 of AZD1222 vaccination. This TCR was recovered from an adult in good health. CDR3 sequence: CASFRTSGKGELFF. The CDR3, as DNA: TGTGCCAGCTTTAGGACTAGCGGGAAGGGGGAGCTGTTTTTT.